Listed below are T cell receptor beta chains from one sample, sequenced in a study of cytomegalovirus exposure and HLA in healthy donors. Some clones are missing from TCRdb's copy, which holds only in-frame ones; the method was immunoSEQ multiplex PCR. Of roughly 110,000 clones listed, roughly 90% are singletons. The specimen was PBMCs. These receptors came from a woman between 18 and 29 years old in good health and CMV-seropositive. Each CDR3 is given with its conserved first and last residue. The D gene is left open where the match is weak.

V: TRBV7-8
J: TRBJ2-5
D: TRBD2
CDR3: CASSWTSGQETQYF
DNA: TGTGCCAGCAGTTGGACTAGCGGCCAAGAGACCCAGTACTTC

V: TRBV4-1
J: TRBJ2-1
D: TRBD1
CDR3: CASSQPLRDRTYNEQFF
DNA: TGCGCCAGCAGCCAACCTCTTCGGGACAGGACTTACAATGAGCAGTTCTTC

V: TRBV27
J: TRBJ2-3
D: TRBD2
CDR3: CASRPAAGGADTQYF
DNA: TGTGCCAGCAGACCGGCAGCGGGGGGCGCAGATACGCAGTATTTT

V: TRBV7-6
J: TRBJ2-2
D: TRBD1
CDR3: CASSLQGASGELFF
DNA: TGTGCCAGCAGCCTACAGGGGGCTAGCGGGGAGCTGTTTTTT

V: TRBV6-1
J: TRBJ1-1
D: TRBD1
CDR3: CASRRTGLNTEAFF
DNA: TGTGCCAGCAGAAGGACAGGGTTGAACACTGAAGCTTTCTTT

V: TRBV2
J: TRBJ2-6
D: -
CDR3: CASIDRHSSGANVLTF
DNA: TGTGCCAGCATTGACAGGCACTCCTCTGGGGCCAACGTCCTGACTTTC

V: TRBV28
J: TRBJ2-7
D: TRBD1
CDR3: CASSRDRGTYEQYF
DNA: TGTGCCAGCAGCCGGGACAGGGGGACCTACGAGCAGTACTTC

V: TRBV6-1
J: TRBJ2-2
D: TRBD2
CDR3: CASSKRGNTGELFF
DNA: TGTGCCAGCAGTAAGCGGGGAAACACCGGGGAGCTGTTTTTT

V: TRBV2
J: TRBJ2-5
D: TRBD2
CDR3: CASSEGSGGGETQYF
DNA: TGTGCCAGCAGTGAAGGTAGCGGGGGTGGAGAGACCCAGTACTTC

V: TRBV7-9
J: TRBJ2-1
D: -
CDR3: CASSLVSGSSYNEQFF
DNA: TGTGCCAGCAGCTTAGTGTCTGGGAGCTCCTACAATGAGCAGTTCTTC

V: TRBV11-2
J: TRBJ1-4
D: -
CDR3: CASSHLIQGIREKLFF
DNA: TGTGCCAGCAGCCATCTAATACAGGGAATTAGGGAAAAACTGTTTTTT

V: TRBV9
J: TRBJ2-3
D: -
CDR3: CASSVVRGSTDTQYF
DNA: TGTGCCAGCAGCGTAGTCCGGGGGAGCACAGATACGCAGTATTTT

V: TRBV19
J: TRBJ1-1
D: TRBD1
CDR3: CASSIIQGATTEAFF
DNA: TGTGCCAGTAGTATTATACAGGGGGCTACCACTGAAGCTTTCTTT

V: TRBV7-9
J: TRBJ2-3
D: -
CDR3: CASSQEVRTDTQYF
DNA: TGTGCCAGCAGCCAAGAGGTTCGCACAGATACGCAGTATTTT

V: TRBV2
J: TRBJ1-5
D: TRBD1
CDR3: CASCRDRVRVGSQPQHF
DNA: TGTGCCAGCTGCCGGGACAGGGTCCGTGTGGGCTCTCAGCCCCAGCATTTT

V: TRBV7-8
J: TRBJ2-3
D: TRBD2
CDR3: CASGRLAGDTDTQYF
DNA: TGTGCCAGCGGCCGTCTAGCGGGGGACACAGATACGCAGTATTTT

V: TRBV19
J: TRBJ1-6
D: TRBD1
CDR3: CASSNGQGWSPLHF
DNA: TGTGCCAGTAGTAATGGACAGGGTTGGTCACCCCTCCACTTT

V: TRBV27
J: TRBJ2-1
D: TRBD2
CDR3: CASSLTSGVSYNEQFF
DNA: TGTGCCAGCAGCCTTACTAGCGGGGTCTCCTACAATGAGCAGTTCTTC